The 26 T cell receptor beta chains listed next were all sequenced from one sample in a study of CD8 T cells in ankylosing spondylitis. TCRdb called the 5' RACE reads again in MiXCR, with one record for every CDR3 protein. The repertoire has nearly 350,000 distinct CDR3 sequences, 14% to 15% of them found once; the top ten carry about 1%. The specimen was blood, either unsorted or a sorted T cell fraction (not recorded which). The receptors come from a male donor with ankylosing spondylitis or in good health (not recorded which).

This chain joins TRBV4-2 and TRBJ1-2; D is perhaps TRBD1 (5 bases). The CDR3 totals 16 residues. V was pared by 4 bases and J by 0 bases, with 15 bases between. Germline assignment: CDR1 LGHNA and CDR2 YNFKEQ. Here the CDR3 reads CASSLDTGAPNYGYTF. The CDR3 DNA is TGTGCCAGCAGCCTAGATACCGGGGCACCTAACTATGGCTACACCTTC.

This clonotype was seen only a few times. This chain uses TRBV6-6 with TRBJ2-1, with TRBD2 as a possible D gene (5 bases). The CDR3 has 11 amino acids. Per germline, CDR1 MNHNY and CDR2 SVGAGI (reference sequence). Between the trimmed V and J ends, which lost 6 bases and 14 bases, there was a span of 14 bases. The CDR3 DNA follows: TGTGCCAGCAGCCTCGACCTCGGGAAGTTCTTC. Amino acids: CASSLDLGKFF.

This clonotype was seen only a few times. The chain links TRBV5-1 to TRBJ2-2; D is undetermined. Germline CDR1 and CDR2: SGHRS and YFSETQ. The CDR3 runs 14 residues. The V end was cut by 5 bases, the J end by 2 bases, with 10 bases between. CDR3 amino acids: CASRTVPNTGELFF. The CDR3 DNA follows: TGCGCCAGCAGGACCGTTCCCAACACCGGGGAGCTGTTTTTT.

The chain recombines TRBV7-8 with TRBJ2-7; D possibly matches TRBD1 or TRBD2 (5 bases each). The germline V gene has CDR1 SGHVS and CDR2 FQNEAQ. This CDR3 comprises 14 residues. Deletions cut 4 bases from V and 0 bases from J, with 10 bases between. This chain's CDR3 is CASSSWDGSYEQYF. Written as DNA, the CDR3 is TGTGCCAGCAGCTCTTGGGACGGCTCCTACGAGCAGTACTTC.

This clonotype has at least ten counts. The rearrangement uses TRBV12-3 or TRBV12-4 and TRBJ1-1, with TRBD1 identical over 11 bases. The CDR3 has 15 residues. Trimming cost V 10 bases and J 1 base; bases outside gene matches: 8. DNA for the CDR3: TGTGCCACTGGGCGGACAGGGGGCGGGAACACTGAAGCTTTCTTT. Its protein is CATGRTGGGNTEAFF.

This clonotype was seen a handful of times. The CDR3 bases are TGCGCCAGCACAAGACTTATCGCTGACTATGGCTACACCTTC. Protein product: CASTRLIADYGYTF. The gene calls are TRBV10-2 and TRBJ1-2; the D is unclear. Germline CDR1 is WSHSY and CDR2 is SAAADI. The CDR3 spans 14 residues. Trimming shortened V by 7 bases and J by 3 bases, and 15 bases separated the two germline ends.

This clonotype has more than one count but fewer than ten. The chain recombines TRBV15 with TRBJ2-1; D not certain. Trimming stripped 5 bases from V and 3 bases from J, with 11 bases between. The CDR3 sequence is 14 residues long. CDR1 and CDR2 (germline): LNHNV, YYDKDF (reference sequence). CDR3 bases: TGTGCCACCAGCCGGCAGGCGATCTACAATGAGCAGTTCTTC. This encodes CATSRQAIYNEQFF.

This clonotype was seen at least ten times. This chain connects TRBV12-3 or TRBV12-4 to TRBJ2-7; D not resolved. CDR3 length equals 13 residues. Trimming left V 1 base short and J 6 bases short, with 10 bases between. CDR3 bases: TGTGCCAGCAGTTTAGAACAGTCAGTCGAGCAGTACTTC. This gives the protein CASSLEQSVEQYF.

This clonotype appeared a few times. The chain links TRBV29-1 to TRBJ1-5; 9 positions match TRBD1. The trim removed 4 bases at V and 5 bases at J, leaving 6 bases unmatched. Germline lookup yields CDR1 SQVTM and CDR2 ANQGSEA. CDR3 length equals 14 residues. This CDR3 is CSVAPQGADQPQHF. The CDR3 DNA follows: TGCAGCGTTGCCCCACAGGGGGCGGATCAGCCCCAGCATTTT.

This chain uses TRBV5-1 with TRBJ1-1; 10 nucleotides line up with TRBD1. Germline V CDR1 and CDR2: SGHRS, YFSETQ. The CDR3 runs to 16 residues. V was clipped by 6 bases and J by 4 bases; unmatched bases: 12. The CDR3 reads CASTFNARTGGTEAFF. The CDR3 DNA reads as TGCGCCAGCACCTTCAATGCCCGGACAGGGGGCACTGAAGCTTTCTTT.

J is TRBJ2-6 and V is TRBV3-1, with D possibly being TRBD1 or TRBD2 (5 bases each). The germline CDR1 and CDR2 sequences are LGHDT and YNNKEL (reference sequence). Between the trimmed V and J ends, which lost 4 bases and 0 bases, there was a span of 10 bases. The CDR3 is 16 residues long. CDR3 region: CASSLGTNSGANVLTF. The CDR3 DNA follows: TGTGCCAGCAGCCTGGGGACGAACTCTGGGGCCAACGTCCTGACTTTC.

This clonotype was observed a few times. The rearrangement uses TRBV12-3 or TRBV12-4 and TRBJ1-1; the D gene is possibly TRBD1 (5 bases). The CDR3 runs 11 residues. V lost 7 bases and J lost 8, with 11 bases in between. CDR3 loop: CASTVRGEAFF. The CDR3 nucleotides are TGTGCCAGCACCGTGAGGGGCGAAGCTTTCTTT.

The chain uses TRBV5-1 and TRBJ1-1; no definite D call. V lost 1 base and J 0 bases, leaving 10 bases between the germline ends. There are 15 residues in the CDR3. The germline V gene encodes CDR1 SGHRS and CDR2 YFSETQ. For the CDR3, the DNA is TGCGCCAGCAGCTTGAGGTGGACCATGAACACTGAAGCTTTCTTT. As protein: CASSLRWTMNTEAFF.

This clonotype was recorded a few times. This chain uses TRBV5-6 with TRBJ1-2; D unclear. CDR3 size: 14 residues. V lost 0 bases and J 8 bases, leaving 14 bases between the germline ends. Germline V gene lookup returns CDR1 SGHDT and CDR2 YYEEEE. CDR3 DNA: TGTGCCAGCAGCTTGGGTTTCGGGCTAGGCGGCTACACCTTC. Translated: CASSLGFGLGGYTF.

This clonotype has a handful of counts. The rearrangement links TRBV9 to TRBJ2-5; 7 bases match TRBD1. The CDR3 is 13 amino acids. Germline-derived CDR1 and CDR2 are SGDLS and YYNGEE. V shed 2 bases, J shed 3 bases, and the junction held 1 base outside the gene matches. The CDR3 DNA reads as TGTGCCAGCAGCGTGGGGACAGAAGAGACCCAGTACTTC. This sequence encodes CASSVGTEETQYF. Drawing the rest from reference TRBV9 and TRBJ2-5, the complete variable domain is DSGVTQTPKHLITATGQRVTLRCSPRSGDLSVYWYQQSLDQGLQFLIQYYNGEERAKGNILERFSAQQFPDLHSELNLSSLELGDSALYFCASSVGTEETQYFGPGTRLLVL.

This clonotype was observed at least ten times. Written as DNA, the CDR3 is TGTGCCAGCAGTTATTCATACACCGGGGAGCTGTTTTTT. Its translation: CASSYSYTGELFF. The chain links TRBV6-6 to TRBJ2-2; the D is unclear. This CDR3 comprises 13 residues. V lost 3 bases and J 3 bases, leaving 5 bases between the germline ends. Germline CDR1 reads MNHNY; CDR2 reads SVGAGI (reference sequence).

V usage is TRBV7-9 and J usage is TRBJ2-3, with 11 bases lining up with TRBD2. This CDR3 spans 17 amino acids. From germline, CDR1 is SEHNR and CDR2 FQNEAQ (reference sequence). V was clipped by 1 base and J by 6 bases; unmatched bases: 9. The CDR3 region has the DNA TGTGCCAGCAGCTTAGGATTTAGCGGGAGGGCCGAGGATACGCAGTATTTT. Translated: CASSLGFSGRAEDTQYF.

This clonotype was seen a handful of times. CDR3 DNA: TGCGCCAGCAGCTGGGCGACCGGGACAGTGCGAGTTGAAGCTTTCTTT. It translates to CASSWATGTVRVEAFF. The genes are TRBV5-1 and TRBJ1-1; the match to TRBD1 covers 7 bases. The junction had 15 bases not matched to a gene; V was cut back by 3 bases and J by 7 bases. The CDR3 loop spans 16 amino acids. Per germline, CDR1 SGHRS and CDR2 YFSETQ.

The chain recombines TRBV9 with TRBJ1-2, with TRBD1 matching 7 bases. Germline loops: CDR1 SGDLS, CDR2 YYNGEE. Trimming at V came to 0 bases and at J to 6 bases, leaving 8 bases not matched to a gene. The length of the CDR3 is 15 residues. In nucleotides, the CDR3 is TGTGCCAGCAGCGTAGAGGGGGCGTGGGTAAATGGCTACACCTTC. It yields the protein CASSVEGAWVNGYTF.

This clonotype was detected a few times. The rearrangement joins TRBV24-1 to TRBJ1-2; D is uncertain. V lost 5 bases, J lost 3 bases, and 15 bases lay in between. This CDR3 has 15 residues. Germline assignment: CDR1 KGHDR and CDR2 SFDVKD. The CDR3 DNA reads TGTGCCACCAGTGGACTGCATGGTCGGGACTATGGCTACACCTTC. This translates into CATSGLHGRDYGYTF.

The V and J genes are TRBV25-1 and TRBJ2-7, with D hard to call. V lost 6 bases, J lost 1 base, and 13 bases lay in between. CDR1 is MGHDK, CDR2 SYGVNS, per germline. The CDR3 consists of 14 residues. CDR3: CASRQTPVSYEQYF. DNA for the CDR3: TGTGCCAGCAGGCAAACCCCCGTATCCTACGAGCAGTACTTC.

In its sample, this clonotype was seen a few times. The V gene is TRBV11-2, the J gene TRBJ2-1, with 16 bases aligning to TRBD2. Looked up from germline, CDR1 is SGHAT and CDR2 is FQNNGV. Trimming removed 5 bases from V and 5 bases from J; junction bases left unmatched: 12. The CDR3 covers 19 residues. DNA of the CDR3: TGTGCCAGCAGCCCACCGGGACTAGCGGGAGGGACCCTGAACAATGAGCAGTTCTTC. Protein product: CASSPPGLAGGTLNNEQFF.

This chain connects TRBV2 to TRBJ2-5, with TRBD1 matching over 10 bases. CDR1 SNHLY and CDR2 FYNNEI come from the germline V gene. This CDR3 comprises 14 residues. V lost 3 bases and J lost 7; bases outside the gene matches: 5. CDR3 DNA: TGTGCCAGCAGTGATGACAGGGGGCGAAGGACCCAGTACTTC. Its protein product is CASSDDRGRRTQYF.

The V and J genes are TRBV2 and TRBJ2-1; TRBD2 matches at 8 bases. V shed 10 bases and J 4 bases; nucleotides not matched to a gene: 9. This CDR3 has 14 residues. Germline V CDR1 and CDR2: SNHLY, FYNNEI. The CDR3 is CAIKGLAEYNEQFF. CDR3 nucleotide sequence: TGTGCCATTAAAGGACTAGCAGAGTACAATGAGCAGTTCTTC.

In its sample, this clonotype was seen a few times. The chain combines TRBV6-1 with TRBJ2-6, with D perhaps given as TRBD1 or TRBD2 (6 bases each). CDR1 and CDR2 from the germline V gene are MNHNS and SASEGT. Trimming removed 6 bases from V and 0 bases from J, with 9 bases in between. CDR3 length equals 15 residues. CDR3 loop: CASRRGASGANVLTF. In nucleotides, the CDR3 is TGTGCCAGCAGGAGGGGGGCCTCTGGGGCCAACGTCCTGACTTTC.

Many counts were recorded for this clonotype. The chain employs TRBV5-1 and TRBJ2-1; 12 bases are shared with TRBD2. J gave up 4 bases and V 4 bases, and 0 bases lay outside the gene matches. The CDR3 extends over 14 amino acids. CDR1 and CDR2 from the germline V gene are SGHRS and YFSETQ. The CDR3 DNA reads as TGCGCCAGCAGCGGGACTAGCGGGTACAATGAGCAGTTCTTC. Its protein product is CASSGTSGYNEQFF.